This section outlines one T cell receptor beta chain sequence together with its context. This entry comes from a study of OX40 agonist ivuxolimab in advanced cancers. Study details: With ivuxolimab, an agonistic anti-OX40 (CD134) antibody, patients were treated.

TCRdb keeps only in-frame clones here, not all; method: immunoSEQ multiplex PCR. The sample has 70,000 to 75,000 clones, about 86% seen once. CDR3 length: 15 amino acids. CDR1 MDHEN and CDR2 SYDVKM come from the germline V gene. The V segment lost 2 bases and the J segment 3 bases; nucleotides outside the gene matches: 6. The TCR originated in an adult with an advanced solid tumor such as melanoma, head and neck, liver or kidney cancer. This material consisted of CD4+ or CD8+ T cells sorted from blood, taken in a trial of the OX40 agonist ivuxolimab. The chain employs TRBV28 and TRBJ2-7; 8 bases are a match to TRBD1. CDR3 region: CASSLGPGGNYEQYF. The CDR3 nucleotides are TGTGCCAGCAGTTTAGGGCCAGGGGGCAACTACGAGCAGTACTTC. Using reference TRBV28 and TRBJ2-7 for the parts outside the CDR3, the full variable domain is DVKVTQSSRYLVKRTGEKVFLECVQDMDHENMFWYRQDPGLGLRLIYFSYDVKMKEKGDIPEGYSVSREKKERFSLILESASTNQTSMYLCASSLGPGGNYEQYFGPGTRLTVT.